A single T cell receptor beta chain is shown here with its context. This sample was included in a study of blood T cell repertoires in COVID-19. Study-wide background: PBMCs, B-cell-depleted T cells, or T cells were the source of the cDNA or gDNA that made up the material.

TCRdb's table, derived via immunoSEQ multiplex PCR, lists solely in-frame clones and lacks some. The sample records 80,000 or so clones, around 80% being singletons. The CDR3 contains 15 residues. Losses at the gene ends were 4 bases for V and 5 bases for J; bases not matched to a gene: 6. From germline, CDR1 is SGHRS and CDR2 YFSETQ. The chain has TRBV5-1 and TRBJ1-5, with 10 positions matching TRBD1. Sequencing was performed on peripheral blood. This sequence was found in a woman at least 80 years old with acute or convalescent COVID-19. CDR3 in amino acids: CASSAGTGEDQPQHF. CDR3 nucleotides: TGCGCCAGCAGCGCCGGGACAGGGGAGGATCAGCCCCAGCATTTT.